The rows below give T cell receptor beta chains drawn from one sample of a study of blood T cell repertoires in COVID-19. Here immunoSEQ multiplex PCR was the method, and the copy in TCRdb shows in-frame clones only, minus some. The table records around 200,000 clones, approximately 88% of them present only once. The sample was peripheral blood. These receptors were obtained from a man aged 35-49 years with acute or convalescent COVID-19. Each CDR3 is given with its conserved first and last residue. Fields, in order: V gene, D gene, clone size, J gene, CDR3 protein, CDR3 DNA. D genes are given only for firm matches. Where a row states a size, it is once, few, many or the class of an expanded clone; other rows omit it.

V: TRBV28
D: -
size: -
J: TRBJ2-3
CDR3: CASSSLGATGTDTQYF
DNA: TGTGCCAGCAGCTCCCTGGGGGCGACAGGCACAGATACGCAGTATTTT

V: TRBV18
D: TRBD1
size: -
J: TRBJ1-5
CDR3: CASSPTGGSINQPQHF
DNA: TGTGCCAGCTCACCAACAGGGGGAAGTATTAATCAGCCCCAGCATTTT

V: TRBV29-1
D: TRBD2
size: -
J: TRBJ2-3
CDR3: CSAPSGGAGDTQYF
DNA: TGCAGCGCTCCTAGCGGGGGGGCCGGAGATACGCAGTATTTT

V: TRBV2
D: -
size: -
J: TRBJ1-5
CDR3: CASSGEGSNQPQHF
DNA: TGTGCCAGCAGTGGTGAGGGTAGCAATCAGCCCCAGCATTTT

V: TRBV19
D: -
size: once
J: TRBJ1-1
CDR3: CASSIGRVRNTEAFF
DNA: TGTGCCAGTAGTATAGGTCGAGTAAGGAACACTGAAGCTTTCTTT

V: TRBV7-3
D: -
size: -
J: TRBJ2-2
CDR3: CASSNTGTGELFF
DNA: TGTGCCAGCAGCAATACAGGGACCGGGGAGCTGTTTTTT

V: TRBV6-1
D: -
size: -
J: TRBJ2-3
CDR3: CASSEVLGGATDTQYF
DNA: TGTGCCAGCAGTGAAGTATTAGGGGGGGCCACAGATACGCAGTATTTT

V: TRBV25-1
D: TRBD2
size: -
J: TRBJ2-7
CDR3: CASSTSGGSYEQYF
DNA: TGTGCCAGCAGTACTAGCGGGGGGTCTTACGAGCAGTACTTC

V: TRBV5-1
D: -
size: -
J: TRBJ2-1
CDR3: CASRPTGNNEQFF
DNA: TGCGCCAGCAGGCCCACAGGGAATAATGAGCAGTTCTTC

V: TRBV10-3
D: TRBD1
size: -
J: TRBJ2-7
CDR3: CAITAGPQGGMYF
DNA: TGTGCCATCACCGCGGGTCCTCAAGGGGGCATGTACTTC

V: TRBV7-7
D: -
size: -
J: TRBJ2-1
CDR3: CASSPSFLSSYNEQFF
DNA: TGTGCTAGCAGCCCCTCCTTTTTGAGCTCCTACAATGAGCAGTTCTTC

V: TRBV27
D: -
size: -
J: TRBJ2-1
CDR3: CASSRGVTGVGNEQFF
DNA: TGTGCCAGCAGCCGAGGGGTAACGGGGGTGGGCAATGAGCAGTTCTTC

V: TRBV6-5
D: -
size: -
J: TRBJ1-4
CDR3: CASTLTSTNEKLFF
DNA: TGTGCCAGCACCCTGACATCAACTAATGAAAAACTGTTTTTT

V: TRBV7-2
D: -
size: -
J: TRBJ2-3
CDR3: CASSLSSAGASTDTQYF
DNA: TGTGCCAGCAGCTTAAGTTCGGCGGGGGCCAGCACAGATACGCAGTATTTT

V: TRBV20-1
D: TRBD1
size: few
J: TRBJ1-6
CDR3: CSASAGGTVNSPLHF
DNA: TGCAGTGCTAGTGCAGGCGGGACAGTGAATTCACCCCTCCACTTT

V: TRBV28
D: -
size: -
J: TRBJ1-5
CDR3: CASSPLANQPQHF
DNA: TGTGCCAGCAGTCCTCTGGCCAATCAGCCCCAGCATTTT

V: TRBV10-3
D: -
size: -
J: TRBJ1-2
CDR3: CAIGAVNYGYTF
DNA: TGTGCCATCGGGGCCGTTAACTATGGCTACACCTTC

V: TRBV6-2/TRBV6-3
D: -
size: -
J: TRBJ2-7
CDR3: CASSYRQGSSYEQYF
DNA: TGTGCCAGCAGTTACCGGCAGGGAAGCTCCTACGAGCAGTACTTC